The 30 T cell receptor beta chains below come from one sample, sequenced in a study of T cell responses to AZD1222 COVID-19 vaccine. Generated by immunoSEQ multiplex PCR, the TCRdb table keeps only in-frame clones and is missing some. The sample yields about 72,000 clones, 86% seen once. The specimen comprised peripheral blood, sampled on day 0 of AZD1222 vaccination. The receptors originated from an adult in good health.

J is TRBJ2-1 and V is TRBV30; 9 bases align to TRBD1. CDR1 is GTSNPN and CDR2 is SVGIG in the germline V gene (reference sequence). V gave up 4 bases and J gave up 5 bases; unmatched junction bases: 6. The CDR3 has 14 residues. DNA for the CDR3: TGTGCCTGGAATTGGGGACAGGGTGACAATGAGCAGTTCTTC. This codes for CAWNWGQGDNEQFF.

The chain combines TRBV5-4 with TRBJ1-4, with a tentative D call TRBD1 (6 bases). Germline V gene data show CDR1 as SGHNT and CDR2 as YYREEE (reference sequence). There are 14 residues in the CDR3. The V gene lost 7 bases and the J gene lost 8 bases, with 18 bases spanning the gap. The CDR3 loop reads CASGTNRADEKLFF. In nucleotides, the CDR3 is TGTGCCAGCGGGACGAACAGGGCCGACGAAAAACTGTTTTTT.

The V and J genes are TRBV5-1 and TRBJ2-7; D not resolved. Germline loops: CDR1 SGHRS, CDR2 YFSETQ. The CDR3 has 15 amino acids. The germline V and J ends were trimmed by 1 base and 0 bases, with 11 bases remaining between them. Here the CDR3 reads CASSLPQVGSYEQYF. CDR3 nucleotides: TGCGCCAGCAGCTTGCCCCAGGTGGGCTCCTACGAGCAGTACTTC.

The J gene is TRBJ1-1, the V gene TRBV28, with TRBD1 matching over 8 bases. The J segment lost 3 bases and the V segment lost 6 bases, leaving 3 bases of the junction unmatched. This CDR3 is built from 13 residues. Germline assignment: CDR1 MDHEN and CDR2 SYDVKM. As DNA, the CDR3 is TGTGCCAGCAGACCGACAGGGGACACTGAAGCTTTCTTT. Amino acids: CASRPTGDTEAFF.

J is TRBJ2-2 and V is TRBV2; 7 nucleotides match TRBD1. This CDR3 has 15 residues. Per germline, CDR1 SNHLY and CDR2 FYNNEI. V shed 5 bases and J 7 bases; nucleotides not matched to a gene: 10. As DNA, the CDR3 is TGTGCCAGCAGTTTCTCCCGACAGGGAAACGGGGAGCTGTTTTTT. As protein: CASSFSRQGNGELFF.

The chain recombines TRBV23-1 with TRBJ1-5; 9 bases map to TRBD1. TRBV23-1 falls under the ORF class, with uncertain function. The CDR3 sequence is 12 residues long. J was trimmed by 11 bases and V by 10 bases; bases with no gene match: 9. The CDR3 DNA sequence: TGCGCCACGGGACAGGGCAGAATGGCCCAGCATTTT. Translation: CATGQGRMAQHF.

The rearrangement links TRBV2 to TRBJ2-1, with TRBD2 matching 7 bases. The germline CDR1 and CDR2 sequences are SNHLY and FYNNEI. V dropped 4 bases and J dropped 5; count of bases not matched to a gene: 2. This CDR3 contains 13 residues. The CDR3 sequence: CASSGLADNEQFF. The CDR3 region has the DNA TGTGCCAGCAGTGGGCTAGCGGACAATGAGCAGTTCTTC.

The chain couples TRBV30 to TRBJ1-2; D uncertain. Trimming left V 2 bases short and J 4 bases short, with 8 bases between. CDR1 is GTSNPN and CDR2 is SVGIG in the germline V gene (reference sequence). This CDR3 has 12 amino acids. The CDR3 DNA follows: TGTGCCTGGAGTAGTCGGATCTATGGCTACACCTTC. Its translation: CAWSSRIYGYTF. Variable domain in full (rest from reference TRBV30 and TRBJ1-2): SQTIHQWPATLVQPVGSPLSLECTVEGTSNPNLYWYRQAAGRGLQLLFYSVGIGQISSEVPQNLSASRPQDRQFILSSKKLLLSDSGFYLCAWSSRIYGYTFGSGTRLTVV.

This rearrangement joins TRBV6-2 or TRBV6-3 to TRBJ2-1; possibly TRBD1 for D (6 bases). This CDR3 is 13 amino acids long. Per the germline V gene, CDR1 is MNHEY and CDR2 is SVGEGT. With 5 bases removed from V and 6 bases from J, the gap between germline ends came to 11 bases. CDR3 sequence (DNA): TGTGCCAGCAGTCTAACAGGGTCCAATGAGCAGTTCTTC. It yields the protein CASSLTGSNEQFF.

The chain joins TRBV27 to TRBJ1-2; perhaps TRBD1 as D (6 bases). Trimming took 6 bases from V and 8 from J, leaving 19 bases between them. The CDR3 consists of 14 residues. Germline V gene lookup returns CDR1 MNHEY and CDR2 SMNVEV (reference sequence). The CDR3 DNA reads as TGTGCCAGCAGAAAATCGTCCAGGGGTTACGGCTACACCTTC. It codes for CASRKSSRGYGYTF.

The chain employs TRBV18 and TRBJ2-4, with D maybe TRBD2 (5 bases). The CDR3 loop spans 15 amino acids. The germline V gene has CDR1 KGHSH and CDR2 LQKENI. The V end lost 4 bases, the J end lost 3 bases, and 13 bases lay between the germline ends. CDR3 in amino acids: CASSLLSRDKNIQYF. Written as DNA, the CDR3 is TGTGCCAGCTCACTCCTGTCCCGGGACAAAAACATTCAGTACTTC.

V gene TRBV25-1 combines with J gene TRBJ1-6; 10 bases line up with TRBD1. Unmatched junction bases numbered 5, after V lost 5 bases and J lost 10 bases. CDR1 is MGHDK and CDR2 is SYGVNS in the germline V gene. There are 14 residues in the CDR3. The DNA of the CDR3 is TGTGCCAGCAGTACTCGGACAGGGGGGTCACCCCTCCACTTT. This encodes CASSTRTGGSPLHF. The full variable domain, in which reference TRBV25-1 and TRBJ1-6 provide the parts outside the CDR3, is EADIYQTPRYLVIGTGKKITLECSQTMGHDKMYWYQQDPGMELHLIHYSYGVNSTEKGDLSSESTVSRIRTEHFPLTLESARPSHTSQYLCASSTRTGGSPLHFGNGTRLTVT.

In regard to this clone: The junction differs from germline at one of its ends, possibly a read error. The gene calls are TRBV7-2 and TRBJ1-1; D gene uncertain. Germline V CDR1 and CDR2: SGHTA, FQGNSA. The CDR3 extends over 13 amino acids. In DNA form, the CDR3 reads TGTGCCAGCAGCTCCCGGGATGTGAGGACGGCCTCCTTT. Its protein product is CASSSRDVRTASF.

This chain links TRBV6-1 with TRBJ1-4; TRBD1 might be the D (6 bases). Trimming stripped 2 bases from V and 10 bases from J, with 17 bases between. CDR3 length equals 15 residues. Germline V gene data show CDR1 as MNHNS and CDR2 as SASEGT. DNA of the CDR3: TGTGCCAGCAGTGAAAACACAGGGTTCCTGGTAAAACTGTTTTTT. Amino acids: CASSENTGFLVKLFF.

The DNA for the CDR3 is TGTGCCAGCACTACCTCGGACAGGGGGTTCTCTGGCTACACCTTC. This sequence encodes CASTTSDRGFSGYTF. The chain couples TRBV9 to TRBJ1-2, with 10 bases fitting TRBD1. There are 15 residues in the CDR3. V dropped 6 bases and J dropped 7; count of bases not matched to a gene: 12. Germline V lookup: CDR1 SGDLS, CDR2 YYNGEE.

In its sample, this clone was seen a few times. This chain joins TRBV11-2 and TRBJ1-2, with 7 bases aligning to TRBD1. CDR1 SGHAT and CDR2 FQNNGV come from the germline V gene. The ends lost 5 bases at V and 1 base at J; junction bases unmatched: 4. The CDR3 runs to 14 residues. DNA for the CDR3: TGTGCCAGCAGCGCCAACAGGGGTAACTATGGCTACACCTTC. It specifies CASSANRGNYGYTF.

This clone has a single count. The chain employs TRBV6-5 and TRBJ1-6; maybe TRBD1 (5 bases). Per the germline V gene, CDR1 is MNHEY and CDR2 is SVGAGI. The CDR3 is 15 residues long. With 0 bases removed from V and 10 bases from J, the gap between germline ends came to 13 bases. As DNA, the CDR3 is TGTGCCAGCAGTTACTCGCGCGGGAACAGGTCACCCCTCCACTTT. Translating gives CASSYSRGNRSPLHF.

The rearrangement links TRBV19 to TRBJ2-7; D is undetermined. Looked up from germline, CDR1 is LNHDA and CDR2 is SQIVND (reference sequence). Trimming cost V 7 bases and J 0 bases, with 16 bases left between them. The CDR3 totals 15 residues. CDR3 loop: CASIRIAASSYEQYF. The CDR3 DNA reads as TGTGCCAGTATCCGGATTGCGGCTAGCTCCTACGAGCAGTACTTC. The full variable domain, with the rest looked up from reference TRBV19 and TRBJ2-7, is DGGITQSPKYLFRKEGQNVTLSCEQNLNHDAMYWYRQDPGQGLRLIYYSQIVNDFQKGDIAEGYSVSREKKESFPLTVTSAQKNPTAFYLCASIRIAASSYEQYFGPGTRLTVT.

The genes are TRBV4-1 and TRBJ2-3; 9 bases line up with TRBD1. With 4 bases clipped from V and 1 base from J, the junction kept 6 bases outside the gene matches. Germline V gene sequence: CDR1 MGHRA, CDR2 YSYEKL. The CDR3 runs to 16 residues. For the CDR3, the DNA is TGCGCCAGCAGCCCCGAGGACAGGGGAGGCACAGATACGCAGTATTTT. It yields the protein CASSPEDRGGTDTQYF.

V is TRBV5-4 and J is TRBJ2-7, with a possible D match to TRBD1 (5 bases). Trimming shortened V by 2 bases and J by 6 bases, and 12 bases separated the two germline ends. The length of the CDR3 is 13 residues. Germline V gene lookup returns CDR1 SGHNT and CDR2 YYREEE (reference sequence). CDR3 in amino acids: CASSFSRQIEQYF. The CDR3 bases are TGTGCCAGCAGCTTCTCCCGACAGATCGAGCAGTACTTC.

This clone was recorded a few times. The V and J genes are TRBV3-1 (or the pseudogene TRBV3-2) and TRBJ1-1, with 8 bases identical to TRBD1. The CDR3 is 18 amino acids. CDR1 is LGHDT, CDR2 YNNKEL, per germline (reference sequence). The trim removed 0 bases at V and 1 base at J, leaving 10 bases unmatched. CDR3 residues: CASSQEWTGLSSNTEAFF. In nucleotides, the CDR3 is TGTGCCAGCAGCCAAGAATGGACAGGGTTGTCGTCGAACACTGAAGCTTTCTTT.

In DNA form, the CDR3 reads TGTGCCTGGAGTGTAGCCCGGGGTGGCGAGCAGTACTTC. Translated, it gives CAWSVARGGEQYF. J is TRBJ2-7 and V is TRBV30; possibly TRBD2 for D (5 bases). Deletions cut 0 bases from V and 6 bases from J, with 12 bases between. CDR1 is GTSNPN, CDR2 SVGIG, per germline (reference sequence). The CDR3 totals 13 residues.

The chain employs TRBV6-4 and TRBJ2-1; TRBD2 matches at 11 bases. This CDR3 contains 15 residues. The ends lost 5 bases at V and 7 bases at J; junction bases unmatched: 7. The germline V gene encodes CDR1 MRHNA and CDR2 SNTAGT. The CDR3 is CASSPSGGMQNEQFF. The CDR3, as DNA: TGTGCCAGCAGTCCTAGCGGGGGGATGCAGAATGAGCAGTTCTTC.

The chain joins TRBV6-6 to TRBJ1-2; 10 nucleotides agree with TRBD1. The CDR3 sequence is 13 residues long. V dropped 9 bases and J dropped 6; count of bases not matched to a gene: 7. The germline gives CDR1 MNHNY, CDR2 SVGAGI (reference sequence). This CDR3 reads CASRPGQGNGYTF. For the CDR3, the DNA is TGTGCCAGTCGACCGGGACAGGGGAATGGCTACACCTTC.

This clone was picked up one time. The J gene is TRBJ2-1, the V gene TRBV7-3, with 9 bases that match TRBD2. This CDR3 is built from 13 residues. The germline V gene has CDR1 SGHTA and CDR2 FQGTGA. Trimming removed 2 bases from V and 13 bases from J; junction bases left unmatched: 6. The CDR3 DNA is TGTGCCAGCAGCTTAGCGGGCGGGAGGGATCAGTTCTTC. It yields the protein CASSLAGGRDQFF.

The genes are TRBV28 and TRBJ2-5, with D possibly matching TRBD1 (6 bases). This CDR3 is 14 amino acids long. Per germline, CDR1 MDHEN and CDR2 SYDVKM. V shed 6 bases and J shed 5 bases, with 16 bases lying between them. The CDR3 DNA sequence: TGTGCCAGCAGCCACAGTACAGGGTTGGAGACCCAGTACTTC. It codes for CASSHSTGLETQYF.

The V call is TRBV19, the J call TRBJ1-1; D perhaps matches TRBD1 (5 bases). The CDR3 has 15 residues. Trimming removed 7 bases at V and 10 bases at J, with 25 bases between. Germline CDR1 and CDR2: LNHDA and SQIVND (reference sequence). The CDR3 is CASKTGQTGIQGAFF. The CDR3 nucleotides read TGTGCCAGTAAAACAGGCCAAACCGGGATTCAGGGAGCTTTCTTT.

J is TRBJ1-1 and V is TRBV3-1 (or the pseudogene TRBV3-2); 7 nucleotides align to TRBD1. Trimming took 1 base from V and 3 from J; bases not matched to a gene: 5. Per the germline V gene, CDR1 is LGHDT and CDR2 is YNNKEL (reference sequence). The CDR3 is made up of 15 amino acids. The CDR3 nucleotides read TGTGCCAGCAGCCAAGGTTGGACAGGAGACACTGAAGCTTTCTTT. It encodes CASSQGWTGDTEAFF.

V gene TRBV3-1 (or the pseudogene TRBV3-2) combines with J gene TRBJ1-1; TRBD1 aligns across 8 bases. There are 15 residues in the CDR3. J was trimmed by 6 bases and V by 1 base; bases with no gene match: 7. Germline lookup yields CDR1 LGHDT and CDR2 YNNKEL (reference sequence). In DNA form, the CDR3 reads TGTGCCAGCAGCCAAGTAAGGACAGGGAGGCCTGAAGCTTTCTTT. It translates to CASSQVRTGRPEAFF.

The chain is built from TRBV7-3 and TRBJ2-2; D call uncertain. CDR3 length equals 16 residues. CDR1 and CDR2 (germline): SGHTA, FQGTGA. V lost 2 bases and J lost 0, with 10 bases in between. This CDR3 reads CASSLADSANTGELFF. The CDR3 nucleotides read TGTGCCAGCAGCTTAGCGGATTCCGCGAACACCGGGGAGCTGTTTTTT.